This T cell receptor (beta chain) was profiled in a study of shared clonotypes between healthy human individuals. Subsets obtained from CD4+ cells comprised CD45RA+ naive and CD45RA-negative memory cells. Study results and limitations: Compared with memory subsets, naive subsets generally had larger estimated richness. Non-shared clonotypes displayed generation probabilities falling below those of clonotypes present in all four donors.

In regard to this clone: The antigen is not known.

Sequencing used immunoSEQ multiplex PCR; TCRdb keeps in-frame clones, though not all of them. The sample lists over 1.5 million clones, about 98% occurring once. This TCR came from a man aged 25-45 years in good health. Sequencing was performed on naive CD4+ T cells sorted from blood. Stated subset: CD45RA+ positively selected.

CDR3 region: CASSEKGRLELASNTGELFF. The CDR3 coding sequence is TGTGCCAGCAGTGAAAAAGGGAGACTCGAGCTAGCGTCAAACACCGGGGAGCTGTTTTTT. The chain links TRBV6-1 to TRBJ2-2, with a weak D call TRBD2 (6 bases). This CDR3 has 20 amino acids. Trimming stripped 2 bases from V and 2 bases from J, with 24 bases between. CDR1 is MNHNS and CDR2 is SASEGT in the germline V gene.